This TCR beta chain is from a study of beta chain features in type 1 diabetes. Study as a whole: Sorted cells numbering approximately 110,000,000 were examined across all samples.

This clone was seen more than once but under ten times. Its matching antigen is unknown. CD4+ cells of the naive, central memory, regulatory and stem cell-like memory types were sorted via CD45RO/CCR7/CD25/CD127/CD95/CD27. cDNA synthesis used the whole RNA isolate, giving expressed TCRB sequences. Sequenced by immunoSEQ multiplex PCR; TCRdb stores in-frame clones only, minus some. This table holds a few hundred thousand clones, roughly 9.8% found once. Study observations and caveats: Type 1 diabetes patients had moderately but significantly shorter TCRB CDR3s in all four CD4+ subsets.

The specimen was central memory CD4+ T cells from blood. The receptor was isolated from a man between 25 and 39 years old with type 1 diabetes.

CDR3 sequence: CASTGGWTEAFF. The CDR3 DNA follows: TGTGCCAGCACAGGGGGGTGGACTGAAGCTTTCTTT. V usage is TRBV25-1 and J usage is TRBJ1-1; 7 bases fit TRBD1. Germline assignment: CDR1 MGHDK and CDR2 SYGVNS. The ends lost 7 bases at V and 5 bases at J; junction bases unmatched: 4. The CDR3 consists of 12 residues.